Here is one TCR beta chain with its context. V lost 1 base and J 4 bases, leaving 8 bases between the germline ends. In germline, CDR1 is MNHNS, CDR2 SASEGT. The CDR3 consists of 14 residues. The entry originates in a study of control samples from healthy donors and cancer patients. Libraries were prepared by immunoSEQ multiplex PCR; TCRdb keeps only in-frame clonotypes and omits some of them. The sample lists approximately 86,000 clones, around nine tenths occurring once. The sequence derives from a man aged 25 to 40 in good health. The rearrangement links TRBV6-1 to TRBJ2-1; the D is unclear. The material sequenced was blood. Written as DNA, the CDR3 is TGTGCCAGCAGTGAAGGGGCAGCTTACAATGAGCAGTTCTTC. Amino acids: CASSEGAAYNEQFF.